This T cell receptor beta chain was obtained from a study of T-cell reconstitution after alpha-beta-depleted transplantation in children. Study observations and caveats: Some patients' high day-60 TCRbeta diversity was traced to surviving recipient T cells and thymic progenitors. Expanded graft clones numbering several hundred reportedly gave rise to alpha-beta T cells about two months after transplant. T-cell counts and diversity were attributed mostly to newly produced T cells one year after transplant.

On this clonotype itself: Its antigen is still unknown.

CDR1 and CDR2 (germline): SEHNR, FQNEAQ (reference sequence). The CDR3 is 17 amino acids. Trimming removed 5 bases from V and 0 bases from J, with 17 bases in between. Researchers prepared the TCRbeta library using unique molecular identifiers, the study reports. MiXCR was run by TCRdb on the PCR reads, yielding one entry per CDR3 protein. This sample has just over 950,000 distinct CDR3 sequences, with under 30% found just once. The origin of this receptor is a boy under three years old who had a stem cell transplant for SCID, so the T cells may come from the graft donor. The chain carries TRBV7-9 and TRBJ2-1, with D perhaps being TRBD1 or TRBD2 (5 bases each). The sequencing here drew on PBMCs, mostly from graft donor cells, taken 360 days after TCRalphabeta/CD19-depleted stem cell transplant. CDR3 in amino acids: CASSNPGDLFSYNEQFF. The CDR3 nucleotides read TGTGCCAGCAGCAACCCCGGGGACCTTTTCTCCTACAATGAGCAGTTCTTC. Using reference TRBV7-9 and TRBJ2-1 for the parts outside the CDR3, the full variable domain is DTGVSQNPRHKITKRGQNVTFRCDPISEHNRLYWYRQTLGQGPEFLTYFQNEAQLEKSRLLSDRFSAERPKGSFSTLEIQRTEQGDSAMYLCASSNPGDLFSYNEQFFGPGTRLTVL.